A selection of T cell receptor beta chains follows, all from one sample in a study of preoperative IRX-2 immunotherapy in early breast cancer. TCRdb keeps only in-frame clones here, not all; method: immunoSEQ multiplex PCR. The repertoire consists of 39,000 or so clones, with approximately 77% occurring once and the leading ten covering approximately 1.2%. The sample consisted of tumor tissue, taken after IRX-2 immunotherapy. The receptors stem from a human donor with breast cancer. The CDR3 runs from the conserved cysteine through the conserved F or W. The order of the fields is D gene, clone size, V gene, J gene, CDR3 protein, CDR3 DNA. A D gene is named only where the DNA matches it firmly. Clone size is shown for a subset of rows, as once, few, many or a class of expanded clone.

D gene: TRBD2; clone size: NA; V gene: TRBV19; J gene: TRBJ2-5; CDR3 protein: CASSMVGSGKQETQYF; CDR3 DNA: TGTGCCAGTAGTATGGTGGGTAGCGGGAAACAAGAGACCCAGTACTTC
D gene: NA; clone size: NA; V gene: TRBV6-8; J gene: TRBJ1-1; CDR3 protein: CASSWSVNTEAFF; CDR3 DNA: TGTGCCAGCAGTTGGTCCGTCAACACTGAAGCTTTCTTT
D gene: NA; clone size: NA; V gene: TRBV28; J gene: TRBJ1-4; CDR3 protein: CASSSPQGSNEKLFF; CDR3 DNA: TGTGCCAGCAGTTCGCCACAGGGCTCTAATGAAAAACTGTTTTTT
D gene: TRBD1; clone size: few; V gene: TRBV29-1; J gene: TRBJ1-2; CDR3 protein: CSASQGASNGYTF; CDR3 DNA: TGCAGCGCATCTCAGGGGGCGTCGAATGGCTACACCTTC
D gene: NA; clone size: NA; V gene: TRBV12-5; J gene: TRBJ1-5; CDR3 protein: CASGLASGTYDFRNQPQHF; CDR3 DNA: TGTGCTAGTGGTTTGGCATCCGGGACATACGATTTCCGCAATCAGCCCCAGCATTTT
D gene: TRBD2; clone size: NA; V gene: TRBV28; J gene: TRBJ2-1; CDR3 protein: CASSLVLAGHNEQFF; CDR3 DNA: TGTGCCAGCAGTTTAGTGCTAGCGGGCCACAATGAGCAGTTCTTC
D gene: NA; clone size: NA; V gene: TRBV23-1; J gene: TRBJ2-5; CDR3 protein: CASSRPHLETQYF; CDR3 DNA: TGCGCCAGCAGCCGGCCCCACCTGGAGACCCAGTACTTC
D gene: NA; clone size: NA; V gene: TRBV5-1; J gene: TRBJ2-1; CDR3 protein: CASSLVTNNNEQFF; CDR3 DNA: TGCGCCAGCAGCTTGGTCACTAACAACAATGAGCAGTTCTTC
D gene: NA; clone size: NA; V gene: TRBV6-8; J gene: TRBJ1-3; CDR3 protein: CASRSGVGNTIYF; CDR3 DNA: TGTGCCAGCAGGTCGGGTGTTGGAAACACCATATATTTT
D gene: TRBD1; clone size: NA; V gene: TRBV11-3; J gene: TRBJ2-2; CDR3 protein: CASSSGTGYTGELFF; CDR3 DNA: TGTGCCAGCAGCTCGGGGACAGGGTATACCGGGGAGCTGTTTTTT
D gene: NA; clone size: NA; V gene: TRBV6-8; J gene: TRBJ2-3; CDR3 protein: CASSYSTTDTQYF; CDR3 DNA: TGTGCCAGCAGTTACTCTACCACAGATACGCAGTATTTT
D gene: NA; clone size: few; V gene: TRBV11-3; J gene: TRBJ1-1; CDR3 protein: CASSLVSGNTEAFF; CDR3 DNA: TGTGCCAGCAGCTTAGTGTCGGGGAACACTGAAGCTTTCTTT
D gene: NA; clone size: NA; V gene: TRBV6-8; J gene: TRBJ1-5; CDR3 protein: CASSPLRDSNQPQHF; CDR3 DNA: TGTGCCAGCAGTCCCCTTAGGGATAGCAATCAGCCCCAGCATTTT
D gene: TRBD1; clone size: NA; V gene: TRBV27; J gene: TRBJ2-3; CDR3 protein: CASSPSGTALDTQYF; CDR3 DNA: TGTGCCAGCAGTCCATCCGGGACAGCCTTAGATACGCAGTATTTT
D gene: NA; clone size: once; V gene: TRBV4-1; J gene: TRBJ2-7; CDR3 protein: CASSQVVGLSSYEQYF; CDR3 DNA: TGCGCCAGCAGCCAAGTTGTTGGGTTGAGCTCCTACGAGCAGTACTTC
D gene: NA; clone size: NA; V gene: TRBV6-8; J gene: TRBJ1-5; CDR3 protein: CASRWGEDQPQHF; CDR3 DNA: TGTGCCAGCAGGTGGGGGGAGGATCAGCCCCAGCATTTT
D gene: NA; clone size: NA; V gene: TRBV19; J gene: TRBJ1-2; CDR3 protein: CASSIVGAGYTF; CDR3 DNA: TGTGCCAGTAGTATAGTGGGTGCGGGCTACACCTTC
D gene: NA; clone size: NA; V gene: TRBV10-1; J gene: TRBJ2-2; CDR3 protein: CASGTSTGELFF; CDR3 DNA: TGCGCCAGCGGCACTAGCACCGGGGAGCTGTTTTTT
D gene: NA; clone size: once; V gene: TRBV23-1; J gene: TRBJ1-4; CDR3 protein: CASSPQGNEKLFF; CDR3 DNA: TGCGCCAGCAGCCCGCAGGGGAATGAAAAACTGTTTTTT
D gene: NA; clone size: NA; V gene: TRBV19; J gene: TRBJ1-4; CDR3 protein: CASSSDNEKLFF; CDR3 DNA: TGTGCCAGTAGTTCGGATAATGAAAAACTGTTTTTT
D gene: TRBD2; clone size: NA; V gene: TRBV30; J gene: TRBJ2-7; CDR3 protein: CAWSPIGSQTSGSSNEQYF; CDR3 DNA: TGTGCCTGGAGCCCTATCGGGTCCCAGACTAGCGGGAGCTCTAACGAGCAGTACTTC
D gene: NA; clone size: once; V gene: TRBV16; J gene: TRBJ1-3; CDR3 protein: CASSQSFTTSGNTIYF; CDR3 DNA: TGTGCCAGCAGCCAAAGCTTCACCACCTCTGGAAACACCATATATTTT
D gene: NA; clone size: NA; V gene: TRBV6-8; J gene: TRBJ1-1; CDR3 protein: CASSLHRDGTEAFF; CDR3 DNA: TGTGCCAGCAGCCTTCACAGGGATGGGACTGAAGCTTTCTTT
D gene: NA; clone size: NA; V gene: TRBV7-8; J gene: TRBJ2-3; CDR3 protein: CASSSGPGADTQYF; CDR3 DNA: TGTGCCAGCAGCTCGGGACCCGGCGCAGATACGCAGTATTTT
D gene: TRBD2; clone size: NA; V gene: TRBV5-1; J gene: TRBJ2-3; CDR3 protein: CASSPGVAGGPADTQYF; CDR3 DNA: TGCGCCAGCAGCCCTGGAGTAGCGGGGGGGCCCGCAGATACGCAGTATTTT
D gene: NA; clone size: few; V gene: TRBV11-3; J gene: TRBJ2-3; CDR3 protein: CASSLGGGAGTDTQYF; CDR3 DNA: TGTGCCAGCAGCTTGGGTGGGGGGGCCGGCACAGATACGCAGTATTTT
D gene: NA; clone size: few; V gene: TRBV6-8; J gene: TRBJ1-2; CDR3 protein: CAISPTGHGYTF; CDR3 DNA: TGTGCCATCAGCCCGACTGGACATGGCTACACCTTC
D gene: NA; clone size: few; V gene: TRBV11-3; J gene: TRBJ1-1; CDR3 protein: CASSLGVRGGTEAFF; CDR3 DNA: TGTGCCAGCAGCTTAGGGGTCAGGGGCGGCACTGAAGCTTTCTTT
D gene: NA; clone size: NA; V gene: TRBV7-1; J gene: TRBJ2-1; CDR3 protein: CASTNRQRKSNEQFF; CDR3 DNA: TGTGCCAGCACCAATAGACAGCGGAAGTCCAATGAGCAGTTCTTC
D gene: NA; clone size: NA; V gene: TRBV6-7; J gene: TRBJ2-1; CDR3 protein: CASSYGTGRPSSYNEQFF; CDR3 DNA: TGTGCCAGCAGTTACGGGACTGGGCGGCCCAGCTCCTACAATGAGCAGTTCTTC
D gene: TRBD1; clone size: NA; V gene: TRBV6-8; J gene: TRBJ1-2; CDR3 protein: CASSLNGQGNYGYTF; CDR3 DNA: TGTGCCAGCAGCCTTAACGGACAGGGCAACTATGGCTACACCTTC
D gene: TRBD1; clone size: NA; V gene: TRBV25-1; J gene: TRBJ1-5; CDR3 protein: CASSAGQGFQPQHF; CDR3 DNA: TGTGCCAGCAGTGCCGGACAGGGGTTTCAGCCCCAGCATTTT
D gene: TRBD2; clone size: NA; V gene: TRBV19; J gene: TRBJ2-7; CDR3 protein: CASRRLAGDSGEQYF; CDR3 DNA: TGTGCCAGTAGACGACTAGCGGGAGACTCGGGCGAGCAGTACTTC
D gene: TRBD1; clone size: NA; V gene: TRBV30; J gene: TRBJ2-7; CDR3 protein: CAWSVGQGPSYEQYF; CDR3 DNA: TGTGCCTGGAGTGTGGGACAGGGGCCCTCCTACGAGCAGTACTTC
D gene: NA; clone size: NA; V gene: TRBV6-4; J gene: TRBJ2-1; CDR3 protein: CASSDSGVGHNEQFF; CDR3 DNA: TGTGCCAGCAGTGACTCGGGGGTTGGTCACAATGAGCAGTTCTTC
D gene: TRBD2; clone size: NA; V gene: TRBV15; J gene: TRBJ2-7; CDR3 protein: CATSRDLAGSYEQYF; CDR3 DNA: TGTGCCACCAGCAGAGATCTAGCGGGATCCTACGAGCAGTACTTC
D gene: NA; clone size: NA; V gene: TRBV7-4; J gene: TRBJ2-1; CDR3 protein: CASSRLGQYNEQFF; CDR3 DNA: TGTGCCAGCAGCCGCCTCGGACAGTACAATGAGCAGTTCTTC
D gene: TRBD2; clone size: NA; V gene: TRBV28; J gene: TRBJ2-5; CDR3 protein: CASSFTYGGGSKETQYF; CDR3 DNA: TGTGCCAGCAGTTTCACCTACGGGGGAGGGTCGAAGGAGACCCAGTACTTC
D gene: TRBD2; clone size: few; V gene: TRBV11-3; J gene: TRBJ2-2; CDR3 protein: CASSFGLAVNTGELFF; CDR3 DNA: TGTGCCAGCAGCTTTGGACTAGCGGTTAACACCGGGGAGCTGTTTTTT
D gene: NA; clone size: NA; V gene: TRBV15; J gene: TRBJ1-2; CDR3 protein: CATSGRGAADYGYTF; CDR3 DNA: TGTGCCACCAGCGGGAGGGGGGCGGCGGACTATGGCTACACCTTC
D gene: NA; clone size: once; V gene: TRBV7-6; J gene: TRBJ2-7; CDR3 protein: CASSLDILTPTRTYEQYF; CDR3 DNA: TGTGCCAGCAGCTTAGACATTCTGACACCGACCCGGACCTACGAGCAGTACTTC
D gene: NA; clone size: few; V gene: TRBV6-8; J gene: TRBJ2-1; CDR3 protein: CASSYSNSDEQFF; CDR3 DNA: TGTGCCAGCAGTTACTCGAACAGCGATGAGCAGTTCTTC
D gene: NA; clone size: few; V gene: TRBV11-3; J gene: TRBJ2-3; CDR3 protein: CASSLSAGPSGDTQYF; CDR3 DNA: TGTGCCAGCAGCTTATCCGCGGGCCCTTCGGGAGATACGCAGTATTTT
D gene: TRBD1; clone size: NA; V gene: TRBV11-3; J gene: TRBJ2-2; CDR3 protein: CASSLDTTPGQGTGELFF; CDR3 DNA: TGTGCCAGCAGCTTAGATACCACGCCGGGACAGGGAACCGGGGAGCTGTTTTTT
D gene: NA; clone size: NA; V gene: TRBV6-8; J gene: TRBJ1-1; CDR3 protein: CASSYGGSTEAFF; CDR3 DNA: TGTGCCAGCAGTTACGGGGGGAGCACTGAAGCTTTCTTT
D gene: NA; clone size: NA; V gene: TRBV29-1; J gene: TRBJ2-2; CDR3 protein: CSVPGPSNTGELFF; CDR3 DNA: TGCAGCGTCCCGGGACCTTCGAACACCGGGGAGCTGTTTTTT
D gene: NA; clone size: medium-sized; V gene: TRBV11-3; J gene: TRBJ1-6; CDR3 protein: CASSSDGAYSPLHF; CDR3 DNA: TGTGCCAGCAGCTCGGACGGAGCATATTCACCCCTCCACTTT
D gene: NA; clone size: NA; V gene: TRBV5-1; J gene: TRBJ1-5; CDR3 protein: CASSEQQGQGPQHF; CDR3 DNA: TGCGCCAGCAGCGAGCAACAGGGTCAGGGGCCCCAGCATTTT
D gene: NA; clone size: NA; V gene: TRBV5-1; J gene: TRBJ2-2; CDR3 protein: CASSLGTPNTGELFF; CDR3 DNA: TGCGCCAGCAGCTTGGGGACACCTAACACCGGGGAGCTGTTTTTT